This TCR beta chain was identified in a study of blood T cell repertoires in COVID-19. At the level of the study: Samples of COVID-19 (acute and convalescent) were obtained from the United States, Italy and Spain. T cells, B-cell-depleted T cells, or PBMCs supplied cDNA or gDNA.

Seattle participants joined during active infection and were tracked over time. Authors' data handling: Nucleated cell counts were estimated from reference gene primer amplification. Generated by immunoSEQ multiplex PCR, the TCRdb table keeps only in-frame clones and is missing some. Clone size and the V and J calls come from that table; the DNA yielded D and trimming. The sample contains around 270,000 clones, roughly 84% of which appear only once. Sequences were obtained from peripheral blood. The receptor's source is a person aged 70 to 85 with COVID-19, enrolled during active disease.

CDR3 sequence reads: CASRATGSDIQYF. Written as DNA, the CDR3 is TGTGCCAGTAGAGCGACAGGGTCGGACATTCAGTACTTC. The chain is built from TRBV19 and TRBJ2-4; 7 bases are shared with TRBD1. Unmatched junction bases numbered 7, after V lost 6 bases and J lost 8 bases. This CDR3 comprises 13 residues. Germline V gene data show CDR1 as LNHDA and CDR2 as SQIVND (reference sequence).